The 6 T cell receptor beta chains below were found in one sample sequenced in a study of CD8 T cells in Susac syndrome (dated by TCRdb to between 2017 and 2020). Libraries were built with the immunoSEQ multiplex PCR assay. RNA was extracted using the RNeasy kit, and about 0.5 to 1 ug of the RNA was reverse transcribed with random hexamers. The public reads were reanalyzed by TCRdb: fastp trimming at Q25, MiXCR alignment, in-frame beta chains only. Records with the same CDR3 protein are collapsed into one entry carrying the most frequent genes and DNA. For this sample there are about 430,000 distinct CDR3 sequences; around 85% appear just once. The top ten hold 0.09% to 0.15% of the sample. The sample was CD8+ T cells from PBMCs. The receptor source for this set is a human donor with multiple sclerosis.

The rearrangement links TRBV4-2 to TRBJ1-3; 8 bases map to TRBD1. This CDR3 region has 17 residues. Germline V CDR1 and CDR2: LGHNA, YNFKEQ. Germline trimming cut 2 bases from V and 0 bases from J; bases unmatched to any gene: 6. The CDR3 reads CASSQTTGAVSGNTIYF. The CDR3 bases are TGTGCCAGCAGCCAAACGACAGGGGCCGTCTCTGGAAACACCATATATTTT.

The table lists this clonotype with a count of one. The chain recombines TRBV5-8 with TRBJ2-1, with D uncertain. Trimming took off 7 bases at V and 3 bases at J, with 14 bases between the two ends. Germline assignment: CDR1 SGHTS and CDR2 YDEGEE. The CDR3 has 14 residues. CDR3 nucleotides: TGTGCCAGCCCCTGGGAAGGGTTCTACAATGAGCAGTTCTTC. Protein sequence: CASPWEGFYNEQFF.

The table lists this clonotype with a count of one. The J gene is TRBJ2-7, the V gene TRBV7-9, with D unresolved. Trimming took 2 bases from V and 6 from J, leaving 14 bases between them. Germline V gene data show CDR1 as SEHNR and CDR2 as FQNEAQ (reference sequence). This CDR3 has 14 amino acids. The CDR3, as DNA: TGTGCCAGCAGCTTACGGGCCGAAATTGGCGAGCAGTACTTC. Translation: CASSLRAEIGEQYF.

This clonotype was observed a single time. The J gene is TRBJ1-4, the V gene TRBV20-1; TRBD1 aligns across 8 bases. The CDR3 runs to 14 residues. From germline, CDR1 is DFQATT and CDR2 SNEGSKA (reference sequence). Trimming took 4 bases from V and 5 from J; bases not matched to a gene: 6. The CDR3 reads CSAIPGQANEKLFF. The CDR3 nucleotides are TGCAGTGCTATTCCGGGACAGGCAAATGAAAAACTGTTTTTT.

The V call is TRBV15, the J call TRBJ2-1; D is unclear. Germline CDR1 and CDR2: LNHNV and YYDKDF (reference sequence). Deletions cut 5 bases from V and 7 bases from J, with 12 bases between. The CDR3 runs to 13 residues. The DNA of the CDR3 is TGTGCCACCAGCTCATACATCGGGAATGAGCAGTTCTTC. It translates to CATSSYIGNEQFF.

This chain joins TRBV4-2 and TRBJ2-2; perhaps TRBD1 as D (6 bases). The CDR3 is 18 amino acids. CDR1 and CDR2 from the germline V gene are LGHNA and YNFKEQ. V shed 0 bases and J shed 1 base, with 15 bases lying between them. CDR3 region: CASSQEEGQGLNTGELFF. The CDR3 DNA reads as TGTGCCAGCAGCCAAGAAGAAGGGCAGGGGCTGAACACCGGGGAGCTGTTTTTT.